This T cell receptor beta chain emerged from a study of PD-1 blockade in classical Hodgkin lymphoma. Study information: A 3 mg/kg intravenous dose of nivolumab was received by patients every 2 weeks.

Broader study findings: Researchers reported that CD4+ TCR diversity, though not CD8+, rose significantly by C4D1. Those achieving complete response showed baseline diversity like newly diagnosed patients.

Of note for this clone: Its specificity is unknown.

Patients all relapsed after autologous stem cell transplantation, and there was variation in brentuximab vedotin exposure. Best overall response was complete response, partial response or progressive disease in these relapsed/refractory classical Hodgkin lymphoma patients. V trimming: 4 bases; J trimming: 1 base; junction bases outside the gene matches: 12. The CDR3 sequence is 17 residues long. CDR1 SGHRS and CDR2 YFSETQ come from the germline V gene. Profiled with immunoSEQ multiplex PCR; TCRdb holds only in-frame clones, not every one. The table has 40,000 to 60,000 clones, approximately 70% seen once.

Here the sequenced sample was peripheral blood mononuclear cells (PBMCs), taken before the second cycle of nivolumab. The source is a human donor with classical Hodgkin lymphoma. V gene TRBV5-1 combines with J gene TRBJ1-2, with 8 positions matching TRBD1. The CDR3 region has the DNA TGCGCCAGCAGCCCTCAAAGTCAACAGGGGGGTAACTATGGCTACACCTTC. Translating it yields CASSPQSQQGGNYGYTF.